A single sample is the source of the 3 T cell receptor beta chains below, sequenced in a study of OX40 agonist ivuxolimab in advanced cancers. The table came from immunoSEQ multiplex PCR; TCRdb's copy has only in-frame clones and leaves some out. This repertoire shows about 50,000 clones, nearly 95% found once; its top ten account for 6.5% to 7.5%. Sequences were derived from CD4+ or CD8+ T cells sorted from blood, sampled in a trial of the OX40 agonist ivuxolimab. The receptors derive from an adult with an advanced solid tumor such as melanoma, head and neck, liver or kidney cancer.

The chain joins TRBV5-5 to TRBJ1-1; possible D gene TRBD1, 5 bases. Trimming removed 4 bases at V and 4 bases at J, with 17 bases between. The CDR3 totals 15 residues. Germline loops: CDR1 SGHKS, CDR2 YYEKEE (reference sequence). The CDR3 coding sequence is TGTGCCAGCAGCCTGGGGGGAGGCCCGTTCACTGAAGCTTTCTTT. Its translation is CASSLGGGPFTEAFF.

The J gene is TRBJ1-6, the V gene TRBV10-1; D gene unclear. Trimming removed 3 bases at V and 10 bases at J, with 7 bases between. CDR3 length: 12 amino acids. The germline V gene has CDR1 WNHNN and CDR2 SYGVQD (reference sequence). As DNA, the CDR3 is TGCGCCAGCAGTGAATCGGGATCACCCCTCCACTTT. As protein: CASSESGSPLHF.

CDR3 nucleotides: TGTGCCAGCAGCCAAGATTGGAGCCTGGGGGAGACCCAGTACTTC. It translates to CASSQDWSLGETQYF. This chain links TRBV4-2 with TRBJ2-5; D is unresolved. Per germline, CDR1 LGHNA and CDR2 YNFKEQ. This CDR3 comprises 15 residues. Deletions cut 0 bases from V and 5 bases from J, with 13 bases between.